Listed below are T cell receptor beta chains from one sample, sequenced in a study of blood T cell repertoires in COVID-19. The method was immunoSEQ multiplex PCR; TCRdb's version includes in-frame clones alone and lacks a portion of them. In the table there are about 140,000 clones, more than 65% of which are singletons. The sample taken for sequencing was peripheral blood. These receptors all stem from a human donor in a cohort sampled during active COVID-19. CDR3s include the opening cysteine and the closing phenylalanine or tryptophan. Each record gives: V gene, D gene, clone size, J gene, CDR3 protein, CDR3 DNA. D genes are given only for firm matches. Part of the rows lack a size; the others show once, few, many or a class for expanded clones.

TRBV11-3	-	-	TRBJ2-1	CASSLGRGTYNEQFF	TGTGCCAGCAGCTTAGGAAGGGGTACCTACAATGAGCAGTTCTTC
TRBV28	TRBD2	-	TRBJ2-3	CASSFLPSGWADTQYF	TGTGCCAGCAGTTTCCTCCCTAGCGGGTGGGCAGATACGCAGTATTTT
TRBV6-5	TRBD2	-	TRBJ2-7	CASSWGGEQYF	TGTGCCAGCAGTTGGGGGGGCGAGCAGTACTTC
TRBV11-2	TRBD1	-	TRBJ1-1	CASSFRTGRTEAFF	TGTGCCAGCAGCTTCAGGACAGGGCGGACTGAAGCTTTCTTT
TRBV19	-	once	TRBJ2-7	CASSMGPSNSYEQYF	TGTGCCAGTAGTATGGGGCCCTCCAACTCCTACGAGCAGTACTTC
TRBV5-1	TRBD2	-	TRBJ2-1	CASRPGGPDNEQFF	TGCGCCAGCAGGCCGGGGGGGCCGGACAATGAGCAGTTCTTC
TRBV29-1	TRBD1	-	TRBJ2-3	CSVEDASRGRTDTQYF	TGCAGCGTTGAAGATGCTTCCAGGGGGCGCACAGATACGCAGTATTTT
TRBV5-6	TRBD2	-	TRBJ2-3	CASSLGPAGGAVDTQYF	TGTGCCAGCAGCTTGGGCCCCGCGGGGGGTGCCGTTGATACGCAGTATTTT
TRBV5-1	TRBD2	-	TRBJ2-7	CASSLAGGSYEQYF	TGCGCCAGCAGCTTGGCCGGGGGGTCCTACGAGCAGTACTTC
TRBV25-1	-	-	TRBJ1-1	CASSEFIRGTEAFF	TGTGCCAGCAGTGAATTTATCCGGGGCACTGAAGCTTTCTTT
TRBV7-2	-	-	TRBJ1-2	CASQLAQGGYTF	TGTGCCTCCCAATTAGCGCAGGGGGGCTACACCTTC
TRBV6-6	-	-	TRBJ2-5	CASSYATTPETQYF	TGTGCCAGCAGTTATGCGACAACCCCGGAGACCCAGTACTTC
TRBV7-7	-	-	TRBJ2-2	CASSQAPSNTGELFF	TGTGCTAGCAGCCAGGCCCCCTCGAACACCGGGGAGCTGTTTTTT
TRBV11-3	TRBD1	-	TRBJ2-5	CASSTGTGGDRMLETQYF	TGTGCCAGCAGCACCGGGACAGGGGGCGATCGGATGTTGGAGACCCAGTACTTC
TRBV7-9	-	-	TRBJ2-2	CASSLKVAGELFF	TGTGCCAGCAGCTTAAAAGTCGCAGGGGAGCTGTTTTTT
TRBV14	TRBD1	many	TRBJ2-1	CASSQETGFYNEQFF	TGTGCCAGCAGCCAAGAGACAGGGTTTTACAATGAGCAGTTCTTC
TRBV5-1	-	-	TRBJ2-7	CASSSGGYEQYF	TGCGCCAGCAGCTCCGGTGGCTACGAGCAGTACTTC
TRBV10-3	TRBD1	-	TRBJ1-4	CAISEQGSGEKLFF	TGTGCCATCAGTGAACAGGGGTCGGGGGAAAAACTGTTTTTT
TRBV5-1	TRBD2	-	TRBJ2-1	CASSPGEAGPYNEQFF	TGCGCCAGCAGCCCGGGAGAAGCGGGGCCATACAATGAGCAGTTCTTC
TRBV9	-	once	TRBJ2-5	CASSPLRGGAGETQYF	TGTGCCAGCAGCCCCCTTAGAGGGGGGGCGGGGGAGACCCAGTACTTC
TRBV28	-	once	TRBJ1-2	CASSQTRSGNYGYTF	TGTGCCAGCAGCCAAACCAGGTCAGGGAACTATGGCTACACCTTC
TRBV12-5	-	-	TRBJ1-1	CASGLVQGLNTEAFF	TGTGCTAGTGGTTTGGTACAGGGTTTGAACACTGAAGCTTTCTTT
TRBV7-2	TRBD2	-	TRBJ2-3	CASSFQRGGGDTQYF	TGTGCCAGCAGCTTCCAGCGGGGGGGTGGAGATACGCAGTATTTT
TRBV5-4	TRBD2	-	TRBJ2-3	CASSLGLAGGPGTQYF	TGTGCCAGCAGCTTGGGACTAGCGGGGGGGCCGGGTACGCAGTATTTT
TRBV6-5	TRBD1	-	TRBJ2-7	CASSYLSGGHEQYF	TGTGCCAGCAGTTACTTGTCAGGGGGACACGAGCAGTACTTC
TRBV11-2	TRBD2	once	TRBJ2-2	CASSFPGLAGGRATGELFF	TGTGCCAGCAGCTTCCCGGGACTAGCGGGGGGGCGGGCCACCGGGGAGCTGTTTTTT
TRBV7-2	TRBD1	few	TRBJ2-3	CASSLVGQGSDTQYF	TGTGCCAGCAGCTTAGTGGGACAGGGGTCAGATACGCAGTATTTT
TRBV6-5	TRBD1	-	TRBJ1-1	CASTSTGGNTEAFF	TGTGCCAGCACCTCGACAGGGGGAAACACTGAAGCTTTCTTT
TRBV18	TRBD1	once	TRBJ1-3	CASERETGTVSSGNTIYF	TGTGCCAGCGAACGCGAAACCGGGACAGTGAGCTCTGGAAACACCATATATTTT
TRBV5-4	TRBD2	-	TRBJ2-3	CASSTRGGTHTDTQYF	TGTGCCAGCAGCACCCGGGGGGGGACGCACACAGATACGCAGTATTTT
TRBV20-1	-	-	TRBJ2-7	CSASAESEQYF	TGCAGTGCTAGTGCGGAGAGCGAGCAGTACTTC
TRBV19	TRBD1	-	TRBJ1-3	CASSPHGQGISGNTIYF	TGTGCCAGTAGTCCCCACGGACAGGGCATTTCTGGAAACACCATATATTTT
TRBV5-6	-	-	TRBJ1-2	CASSLSSSALIRGYTF	TGTGCCAGCAGCTTGTCGTCCAGCGCCCTTATTCGGGGCTACACCTTC
TRBV5-1	-	-	TRBJ2-7	CASSSSSGQGGEQYF	TGCGCCAGCAGCTCGAGCAGCGGACAAGGGGGCGAGCAGTACTTC
TRBV11-3	-	-	TRBJ1-5	CASSLELLPYGKLHQPQHF	TGTGCCAGCAGCTTAGAGCTTTTGCCCTACGGGAAGTTACATCAGCCCCAGCATTTT
TRBV3-1/TRBV3-2	TRBD2	-	TRBJ2-3	CASSPPGGGVTDTQYF	TGTGCCAGCAGCCCCCCCGGCGGGGGGGTGACAGATACGCAGTATTTT
TRBV28	TRBD1	-	TRBJ1-6	CASSLGTGLNSPLHF	TGTGCCAGCAGTCTAGGGACAGGGCTTAATTCACCCCTCCACTTT
TRBV19	TRBD1	-	TRBJ1-5	CASKRDRGYSNQPQHF	TGTGCCAGTAAAAGGGACAGGGGATATAGCAATCAGCCCCAGCATTTT
TRBV2	TRBD1	-	TRBJ1-4	CASSERDRVYEKLFF	TGTGCCAGCAGTGAACGGGACAGGGTTTACGAAAAACTGTTTTTT
TRBV11-2	-	once	TRBJ2-5	CASSPGGGLQETQYF	TGTGCCAGCAGCCCCGGCGGGGGCCTCCAAGAGACCCAGTACTTC
TRBV20-1	-	few	TRBJ2-2	CSAVGPGELFF	TGCAGTGCAGTGGGGCCCGGGGAGCTGTTTTTT
TRBV4-1	-	-	TRBJ2-3	CASSQVAGDTDTQYF	TGCGCCAGCAGCCAAGTGGCCGGGGACACAGATACGCAGTATTTT
TRBV5-6	TRBD2	-	TRBJ2-7	CASSLLGTLAGSEQYF	TGTGCCAGCAGCTTGTTGGGGACGCTAGCGGGATCCGAGCAGTACTTC
TRBV2	-	-	TRBJ2-5	CASSERGETQYF	TGTGCCAGCAGTGAACGCGGTGAGACCCAGTACTTC
TRBV2	-	-	TRBJ1-4	CASGAGEAVEKLFF	TGTGCCAGTGGGGCGGGGGAAGCAGTGGAAAAACTGTTTTTT
TRBV6-5	TRBD1	-	TRBJ2-5	CASRGTDKETQYF	TGTGCCAGCAGGGGGACAGACAAAGAGACCCAGTACTTC
TRBV7-9	-	-	TRBJ2-2	CASRGLSGELFF	TGTGCCAGCAGGGGACTTTCCGGGGAGCTGTTTTTT